Below are 4 T cell receptor beta chains sequenced from a single sample in a study of control samples from healthy donors and cancer patients. Only in-frame clones appear in the TCRdb table, and some are missing; sequencing was by immunoSEQ multiplex PCR. The sample lists 15,000 to 20,000 clones; approximately 91% were seen once. Sequencing was carried out using PBMCs. These receptors all stem from a man in his 60s with head and neck cancer.

The chain couples TRBV29-1 to TRBJ2-3, with D perhaps matching TRBD2 (6 bases). The germline V and J ends were trimmed by 6 bases and 2 bases, with 15 bases remaining between them. Germline V CDR1 and CDR2: SQVTM, ANQGSEA. This CDR3 contains 14 residues. The CDR3 coding sequence is TGCAGCGTGGAGGGGCTAACCCACACAGATACGCAGTATTTT. It codes for CSVEGLTHTDTQYF.

The rearrangement uses TRBV7-2 and TRBJ1-2; 8 bases align to TRBD1. Germline V gene lookup returns CDR1 SGHTA and CDR2 FQGNSA. The CDR3 spans 14 residues. The V gene end was trimmed by 5 bases and the J gene end by 4 bases; junction bases not matched to a gene: 6. The CDR3 reads CASSPGQGGYGYTF. The DNA of the CDR3 is TGTGCCAGCAGCCCAGGACAGGGAGGCTATGGCTACACCTTC. Full variable domain (rest looked up from reference TRBV7-2 and TRBJ1-2): GAGVSQSPSNKVTEKGKDVELRCDPISGHTALYWYRQSLGQGLEFLIYFQGNSAPDKSGLPSDRFSAERTGGSVSTLTIQRTQQEDSAVYLCASSPGQGGYGYTFGSGTRLTVV.

The chain links TRBV7-9 to TRBJ1-5; no definite D call. CDR1 SEHNR and CDR2 FQNEAQ come from the germline V gene (reference sequence). The germline V and J ends were trimmed by 5 bases and 1 base, with 3 bases remaining between them. CDR3 length equals 12 residues. The DNA of the CDR3 is TGTGCCAGCAGCACGAGCAATCAGCCCCAGCATTTT. It codes for CASSTSNQPQHF.

In this sample, this clone turned up a few times. The CDR3 DNA reads as TGTGCCAGCAGAGACACGGGCTCCTATAATTCACCCCTCCACTTT. This sequence encodes CASRDTGSYNSPLHF. The chain joins TRBV6-6 to TRBJ1-6; unclear D gene. From germline, CDR1 is MNHNY and CDR2 SVGAGI (reference sequence). CDR3 size: 15 residues. Between the trimmed V and J ends, which lost 6 bases and 0 bases, there was a span of 9 bases.